This T cell receptor (beta chain) was profiled in a study of blood T cell repertoires in COVID-19. On the study more broadly: The samples span acute and convalescent COVID-19 from the United States, Italy and Spain. The analysed material was cDNA or gDNA that came from T cells, B-cell-depleted T cells, or PBMCs.

Original processing notes: Reference gene primer amplification gave estimated nucleated cell counts. Here immunoSEQ multiplex PCR was the method, and the copy in TCRdb shows in-frame clones only, minus some. V and J calls and clone size follow that table, whereas D and trimming were derived from the DNA. The sample gives tens of thousands of clones, 88% of which show up once; roughly 3.6% is in the top ten. Trimming pared 3 bases from V and 0 bases from J, leaving 12 bases between. The CDR3 is 16 amino acids. The germline V gene has CDR1 SEHNR and CDR2 FQNEAQ (reference sequence). The receptor comes from a human donor in a cohort sampled during active COVID-19. The chain has TRBV7-9 and TRBJ2-1; possible D gene TRBD1, 5 bases. The sequenced material came from peripheral blood. CDR3 sequence reads: CASSFSRTSSYNEQFF. The DNA for the CDR3 is TGTGCCAGCAGCTTCAGCAGGACAAGCTCCTACAATGAGCAGTTCTTC.